These T cell receptor beta chains were read from a single sample in a study of T cells in Graves' hyperthyroidism and ophthalmopathy. TCRdb recomputed calls from the multiplex PCR reads with MiXCR, one row per CDR3 protein. This table has hundreds of thousands of distinct CDR3 sequences, roughly 15% appearing once. Material: blood. Every receptor here comes from a woman in her thirties or forties with Graves' ophthalmopathy. Each CDR3 is given with its conserved first and last residue. D genes are given only for firm matches. Clone size appears in some rows only: once, few, many, or a class for an expanded clone.

V,J,D,size,DNA,CDR3
TRBV27,TRBJ2-7,-,many,TGTGCCAGCAGTTCACTCGAGGGGGCCTACGAGCAGTACTTC,CASSSLEGAYEQYF
TRBV11-1,TRBJ2-3,TRBD2,once,TGTGCCAGCAGCTCGGGAGCGGGAGTGGATGCAGATACGCAGTATTTT,CASSSGAGVDADTQYF
TRBV12-3/TRBV12-4,TRBJ1-2,TRBD1,-,TGTGCCAGCAGTGAGTACCGTGGGACAGGGGGTGGCTACACCTTC,CASSEYRGTGGGYTF
TRBV2,TRBJ2-7,TRBD1,few,TGTGCCAGCAGGGGACGAAGTGGACAGGGGGGCGAGCAGTACTTC,CASRGRSGQGGEQYF
TRBV6-5,TRBJ1-1,-,-,TGTGCCACCTCCAGGGACGTGGCTTTCTTT,CATSRDVAFF
TRBV19,TRBJ1-5,-,many,TGTGCCAGTAGTATGGGACTTATTCAGCCCCAGCATTTT,CASSMGLIQPQHF
TRBV28,TRBJ1-2,-,many,TGTGCCACCGAGTCGGGTAGGGATGGCTACACCTTC,CATESGRDGYTF
TRBV7-8,TRBJ2-7,-,many,TGTGCCAGCAGCTTAGCCGGCGGAGGCGGGTACGAGCAGTACTTC,CASSLAGGGGYEQYF
TRBV11-2,TRBJ2-3,-,-,TGTGCCAGCAGCTCCAGGGGAAGTGATTCAGATACGCAGTATTTT,CASSSRGSDSDTQYF
TRBV6-4,TRBJ2-7,TRBD2,many,TGTGCCAGCAGTCCTTCCTCAATAGCGGGAGGGCCGAAGGAGCAGTACTTC,CASSPSSIAGGPKEQYF
TRBV6-1,TRBJ1-6,-,few,TGTGCCAGCAGTCGAACAGGTTCCGATTCACCCCTCCACTTT,CASSRTGSDSPLHF
TRBV28,TRBJ1-5,TRBD1,few,TGTGCCAGCAGTTTATACGGGGCAGGGGGTAATCAGCCCCAGCATTTT,CASSLYGAGGNQPQHF